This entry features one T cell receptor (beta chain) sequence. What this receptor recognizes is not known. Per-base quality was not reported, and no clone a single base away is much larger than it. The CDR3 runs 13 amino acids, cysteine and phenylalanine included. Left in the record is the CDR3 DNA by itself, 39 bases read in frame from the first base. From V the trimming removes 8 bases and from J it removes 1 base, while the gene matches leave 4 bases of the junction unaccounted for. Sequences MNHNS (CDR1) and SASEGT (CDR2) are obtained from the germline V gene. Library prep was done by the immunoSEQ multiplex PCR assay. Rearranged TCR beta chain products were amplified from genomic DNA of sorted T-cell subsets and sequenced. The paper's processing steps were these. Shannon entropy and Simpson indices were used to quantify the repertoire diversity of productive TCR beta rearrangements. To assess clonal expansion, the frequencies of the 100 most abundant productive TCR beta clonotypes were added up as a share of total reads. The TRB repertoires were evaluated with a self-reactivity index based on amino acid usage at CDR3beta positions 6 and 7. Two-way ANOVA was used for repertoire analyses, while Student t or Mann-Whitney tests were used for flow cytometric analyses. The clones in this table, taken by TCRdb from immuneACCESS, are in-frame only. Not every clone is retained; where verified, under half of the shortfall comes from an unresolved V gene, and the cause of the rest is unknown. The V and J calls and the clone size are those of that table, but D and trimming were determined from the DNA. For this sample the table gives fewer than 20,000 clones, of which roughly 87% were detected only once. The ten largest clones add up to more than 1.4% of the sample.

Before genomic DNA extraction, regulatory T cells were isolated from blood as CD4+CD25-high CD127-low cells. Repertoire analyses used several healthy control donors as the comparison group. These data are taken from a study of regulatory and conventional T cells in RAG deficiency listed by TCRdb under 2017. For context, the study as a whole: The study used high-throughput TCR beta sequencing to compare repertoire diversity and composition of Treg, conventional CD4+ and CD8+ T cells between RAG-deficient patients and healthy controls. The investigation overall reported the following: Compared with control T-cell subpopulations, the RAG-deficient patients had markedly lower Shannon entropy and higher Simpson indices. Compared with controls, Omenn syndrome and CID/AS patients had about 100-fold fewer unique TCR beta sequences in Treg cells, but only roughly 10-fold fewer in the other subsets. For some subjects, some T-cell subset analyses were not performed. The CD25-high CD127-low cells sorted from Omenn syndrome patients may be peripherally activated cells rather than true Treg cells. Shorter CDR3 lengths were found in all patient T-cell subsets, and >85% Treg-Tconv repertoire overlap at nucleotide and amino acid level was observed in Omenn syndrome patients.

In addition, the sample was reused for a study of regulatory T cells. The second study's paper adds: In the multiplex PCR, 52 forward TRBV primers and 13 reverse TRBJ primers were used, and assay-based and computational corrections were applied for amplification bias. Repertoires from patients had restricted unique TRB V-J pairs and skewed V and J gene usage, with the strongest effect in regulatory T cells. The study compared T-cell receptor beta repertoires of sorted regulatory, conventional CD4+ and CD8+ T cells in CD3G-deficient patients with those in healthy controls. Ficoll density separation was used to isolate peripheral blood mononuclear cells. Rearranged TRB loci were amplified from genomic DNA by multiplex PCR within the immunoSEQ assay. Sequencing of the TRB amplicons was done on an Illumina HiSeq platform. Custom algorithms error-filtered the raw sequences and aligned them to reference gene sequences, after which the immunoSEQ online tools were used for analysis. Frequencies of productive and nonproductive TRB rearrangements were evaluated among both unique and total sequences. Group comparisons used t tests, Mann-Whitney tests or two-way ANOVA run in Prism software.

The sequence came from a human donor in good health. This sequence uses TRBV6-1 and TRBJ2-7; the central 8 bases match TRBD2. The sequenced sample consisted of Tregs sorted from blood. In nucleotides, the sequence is TGTGCCAGCCTAGCGGGCCTATCCTACGAGCAGTACTTC. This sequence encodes CASLAGLSYEQYF.